The rows below give T cell receptor beta chains drawn from one sample of a study of identical twins. TCRdb re-derived calls from the 5' RACE reads in MiXCR, one entry per CDR3 protein. The repertoire has some 500,000 distinct CDR3 sequences, approximately 15% of them found once; the top ten carry around 0.52%. This same sample was also part of a study on yellow fever vaccine responses in identical twins.

Sequenced material: CD4+ T cells sorted from blood. The receptors were gathered from a woman aged 18-29 years in good health. Both conserved end residues are part of each CDR3. Each record gives: clone size, D gene, J gene, CDR3 length, V gene, CDR3 DNA, CDR3 protein. D genes are given only for firm matches. Only some rows state a clone size, as once, few, many or a class for expanded clones.

size: many; D: -; J: TRBJ2-3; length: 14; V: TRBV5-1; DNA: TGCGCCAGCAGCTTGGGGCAGAGCACAGATACGCAGTATTTT; CDR3: CASSLGQSTDTQYF
size: -; D: TRBD2; J: TRBJ2-2; length: 15; V: TRBV6-1; DNA: TGTGCCAGCAGGACAGCGGGAGGGCCCGTCGGGGAGCTGTTTTTT; CDR3: CASRTAGGPVGELFF
size: -; D: -; J: TRBJ2-3; length: 18; V: TRBV13; DNA: TGTGCCAGCAGCTTATTTAAAGTAAGACAGACTAGCACAGATACGCAGTATTTT; CDR3: CASSLFKVRQTSTDTQYF
size: few; D: -; J: TRBJ2-3; length: 14; V: TRBV7-9; DNA: TGTGCCAGCAGCCTGGACACCGGCACAGATACGCAGTATTTT; CDR3: CASSLDTGTDTQYF
size: -; D: -; J: TRBJ2-7; length: 16; V: TRBV28; DNA: TGTGCCAGCAGTTTATCTGGGGGCTTACGTCCCTACGAGCAGTACTTC; CDR3: CASSLSGGLRPYEQYF
size: few; D: -; J: TRBJ2-3; length: 15; V: TRBV6-1; DNA: TGTGCCAGCAGTCCACGGTCAGAACCAACAGATACGCAGTATTTT; CDR3: CASSPRSEPTDTQYF
size: -; D: -; J: TRBJ2-6; length: 16; V: TRBV7-9; DNA: TGTGCCAGCACAGCCTGGATGGGCTCTGGGGCCAACGTCCTGACTTTC; CDR3: CASTAWMGSGANVLTF
size: -; D: -; J: TRBJ2-5; length: 13; V: TRBV20-1; DNA: TGCAGTGCTAGTCTTCCAGGAAAAGAGACCCAGTACTTC; CDR3: CSASLPGKETQYF
size: few; D: TRBD1; J: TRBJ2-2; length: 15; V: TRBV7-9; DNA: TGTGCCAGCAGCTCGTTACAGGGGGCATCCGGGGAGCTGTTTTTT; CDR3: CASSSLQGASGELFF
size: few; D: -; J: TRBJ2-1; length: 17; V: TRBV10-3; DNA: TGTGCCATCACGAAAGGGGGTAGCGGGCGACGGTACAATGAGCAGTTCTTC; CDR3: CAITKGGSGRRYNEQFF
size: -; D: -; J: TRBJ2-7; length: 14; V: TRBV20-1; DNA: TGCAGTGCTAGAGGGGCTGCCCCTTGGTACGAGCAGTACTTC; CDR3: CSARGAAPWYEQYF
size: few; D: -; J: TRBJ1-2; length: 13; V: TRBV7-9; DNA: TGTGCCAGCAGCAACCTGGGTACCTATGGCTACACCTTC; CDR3: CASSNLGTYGYTF
size: many; D: -; J: TRBJ2-7; length: 13; V: TRBV29-1; DNA: TGCAGCGTTGAAGAGCCGGGGTCCTACGAGCAGTACTTC; CDR3: CSVEEPGSYEQYF
size: -; D: TRBD2; J: TRBJ2-5; length: 15; V: TRBV20-1; DNA: TGCAGTGCTAACCCCGGGACTAGTAGGCAAGAGACCCAGTACTTC; CDR3: CSANPGTSRQETQYF
size: few; D: -; J: TRBJ1-5; length: 17; V: TRBV5-5; DNA: TGTGCCAGCAGCTTGGTAGTCTCGGGAGCCCTCAATCAGCCCCAGCATTTT; CDR3: CASSLVVSGALNQPQHF
size: -; D: -; J: TRBJ1-2; length: 15; V: TRBV21-1; DNA: TGTGCCAGCAGCAAAGAGAGAAAGGAGAACTATGGCTACACCTTC; CDR3: CASSKERKENYGYTF
size: -; D: TRBD1; J: TRBJ2-7; length: 14; V: TRBV10-1; DNA: TGCGCCAGCAGTGAGGAGACAGGGCTCTACGAGCAGTACTTC; CDR3: CASSEETGLYEQYF
size: -; D: -; J: TRBJ1-5; length: 16; V: TRBV6-2/TRBV6-3; DNA: TGTGCCAGCAGTTCTGACGACCTTTATAGCAATCAGCCCCAGCATTTT; CDR3: CASSSDDLYSNQPQHF
size: -; D: TRBD2; J: TRBJ2-3; length: 17; V: TRBV7-8; DNA: TGTGCCAGCGGTGCCGGCGGGGGGCCCTCTAGCACAGATACGCAGTATTTT; CDR3: CASGAGGGPSSTDTQYF